These 14 T cell receptor beta chains were all obtained from the same sample, sequenced in a study of blood T cell repertoires in COVID-19. Produced via immunoSEQ multiplex PCR; TCRdb's table is partial and in-frame only. Seen here are tens of thousands of clones, approximately 78% observed once, and the top ten hold about 4.4%. The sample comprised peripheral blood. The receptors here all came from an elderly woman with active or convalescent COVID-19.

The chain uses TRBV7-2 and TRBJ2-7; tentative D call: TRBD1 (6 bases). The CDR3 totals 13 residues. The V and J ends lost 5 bases and 5 bases respectively, with 13 bases between them. Germline CDR1 and CDR2: SGHTA and FQGNSA. CDR3 region: CASSVQGTHEQYF. In nucleotides, the CDR3 is TGTGCCAGCAGCGTACAGGGTACTCACGAGCAGTACTTC. Together with reference TRBV7-2 and TRBJ2-7, the CDR3 gives the full variable domain: GAGVSQSPSNKVTEKGKDVELRCDPISGHTALYWYRQSLGQGLEFLIYFQGNSAPDKSGLPSDRFSAERTGGSVSTLTIQRTQQEDSAVYLCASSVQGTHEQYFGPGTRLTVT.

The chain recombines TRBV6-7 with TRBJ2-1; D ambiguous. TRBV6-7 is an ORF for which the function is uncertain. This CDR3 is built from 14 residues. V gave up 0 bases and J gave up 8 bases, with 11 bases separating them. CDR3: CASSYSGLTDEQFF. CDR3 in DNA: TGTGCCAGCAGTTACTCGGGCCTGACGGATGAGCAGTTCTTC.

The rearrangement links TRBV4-1 to TRBJ2-5; 8 bases agree with TRBD1. The V segment lost 2 bases and the J segment 3 bases; nucleotides outside the gene matches: 2. Germline V gene data show CDR1 as MGHRA and CDR2 as YSYEKL. This CDR3 is 14 amino acids long. The CDR3 nucleotides read TGCGCCAGCAGCCAACCGGGACAGGAAGAGACCCAGTACTTC. Its translation: CASSQPGQEETQYF.

The chain recombines TRBV7-9 with TRBJ2-3; TRBD1 aligns across 9 bases. The CDR3 contains 15 residues. V lost 10 bases and J lost 0; bases outside the gene matches: 8. The germline V gene has CDR1 SEHNR and CDR2 FQNEAQ (reference sequence). CDR3: CAIGTGSHSTDTQYF. The CDR3 DNA is TGTGCCATTGGGACAGGGTCCCACAGCACAGATACGCAGTATTTT.

The rearrangement joins TRBV10-2 to TRBJ2-2; the D gene is possibly TRBD2 (6 bases). Trimming removed 8 bases at V and 4 bases at J, with 17 bases between. The germline gives CDR1 WSHSY, CDR2 SAAADI. The CDR3 extends over 15 amino acids. CDR3 sequence (DNA): TGCGCCAGCTCCCGCTGGGGGACTGGCACCGGGGAGCTGTTTTTT. It encodes CASSRWGTGTGELFF.

V is TRBV11-2 and J is TRBJ1-5, with 11 positions matching TRBD1. The CDR3 is 13 amino acids. Germline trimming cut 5 bases from V and 6 bases from J; bases unmatched to any gene: 0. Germline V gene lookup returns CDR1 SGHAT and CDR2 FQNNGV. Written as DNA, the CDR3 is TGTGCCAGCAGCGGGACAGGGGGTCAGCCCCAGCATTTT. As protein: CASSGTGGQPQHF.

CDR3 protein: CASTREGMRNNYGYTF. Here the CDR3 DNA reads TGTGCCAGCACCAGGGAGGGGATGCGGAATAACTATGGCTACACCTTC. The J gene is TRBJ1-2, the V gene TRBV28; possibly TRBD1 for D (5 bases). This CDR3 spans 16 amino acids. CDR1 and CDR2 (germline): MDHEN, SYDVKM. V was trimmed by 7 bases and J by 1 base, leaving 19 bases between them.

The chain joins TRBV27 to TRBJ2-5; a possible D gene is TRBD2 (5 bases). V was shortened by 7 bases and J by 0 bases, with 24 bases between the two germline ends. CDR3 size: 18 residues. CDR1 and CDR2 (germline): MNHEY, SMNVEV (reference sequence). CDR3 in DNA: TGTGCCAGCACGCTCCCCCCCCAGCAAGCGGATTACCAAGAGACCCAGTACTTC. Its protein product is CASTLPPQQADYQETQYF.

This chain connects TRBV7-8 to TRBJ2-2; 8 bases map to TRBD2. V was pared by 5 bases and J by 4 bases, with 9 bases of the junction left unmatched. This CDR3 region has 16 residues. CDR1 SGHVS and CDR2 FQNEAQ come from the germline V gene. CDR3 nucleotide sequence: TGTGCCAGCAGCACCGAGCGGGAGCGAGGCACCGGGGAGCTGTTTTTT. Amino acids: CASSTERERGTGELFF.

The V gene is TRBV7-2, the J gene TRBJ2-1; the match to TRBD1 covers 8 bases. Germline trimming cut 6 bases from V and 4 bases from J; bases unmatched to any gene: 5. Germline CDR1 is SGHTA and CDR2 is FQGNSA. The CDR3 covers 14 residues. DNA of the CDR3: TGTGCCAGCAGTAACAGGGGGTTATACAATGAGCAGTTCTTC. This encodes CASSNRGLYNEQFF.

Comment on this clone: The junction and the germline gene differ at one end; a read error may be behind it. The CDR3 loop reads CASSLDFLVGQPQHF. The CDR3, as DNA: TGTGCTAGCAGCTTAGATTTCCTGGTCGGTCAGCCCCAGCATTTT. The chain joins TRBV7-7 to TRBJ1-5; D remains ambiguous. CDR3 size: 15 residues. The germline CDR1 and CDR2 sequences are SSHAT and FNYEAQ (reference sequence).

The chain carries TRBV19 and TRBJ1-5; D might be TRBD1 (5 bases). The CDR3 consists of 15 residues. Trimming left V 3 bases short and J 0 bases short, with 9 bases between. Per germline, CDR1 LNHDA and CDR2 SQIVND (reference sequence). CDR3 sequence reads: CASSMRGGSNQPQHF. CDR3 in DNA: TGTGCCAGTAGTATGAGGGGAGGTAGCAATCAGCCCCAGCATTTT. Using reference TRBV19 and TRBJ1-5 for the parts outside the CDR3, the full variable domain is DGGITQSPKYLFRKEGQNVTLSCEQNLNHDAMYWYRQDPGQGLRLIYYSQIVNDFQKGDIAEGYSVSREKKESFPLTVTSAQKNPTAFYLCASSMRGGSNQPQHFGDGTRLSIL.

The chain combines TRBV2 with TRBJ2-7; 8 bases match TRBD2. J lost 2 bases, V lost 6 bases, and 9 bases had no gene match. The CDR3 has 15 residues. Germline V lookup: CDR1 SNHLY, CDR2 FYNNEI. The CDR3 region has the DNA TGTGCCAGCAGCCATCCGGGACTAGAGACCTACGAGCAGTACTTC. Its translation is CASSHPGLETYEQYF. Filled out from reference TRBV2 and TRBJ2-7, the complete variable domain reads EPEVTQTPSHQVTQMGQEVILRCVPISNHLYFYWYRQILGQKVEFLVSFYNNEISEKSEIFDDQFSVERPDGSNFTLKIRSTKLEDSAMYFCASSHPGLETYEQYFGPGTRLTVT.

This clone was counted between two and nine times. The chain carries TRBV3-1 (or the pseudogene TRBV3-2) and TRBJ1-4, with TRBD1 matching over 8 bases. The V gene end was trimmed by 4 bases and the J gene end by 4 bases; junction bases not matched to a gene: 8. This CDR3 contains 16 residues. CDR1 and CDR2 (germline): LGHDT, YNNKEL (reference sequence). The CDR3 bases are TGTGCCAGCAGCCCCAGGGGGCAATTTGGTAATGAAAAACTGTTTTTT. This translates into CASSPRGQFGNEKLFF.